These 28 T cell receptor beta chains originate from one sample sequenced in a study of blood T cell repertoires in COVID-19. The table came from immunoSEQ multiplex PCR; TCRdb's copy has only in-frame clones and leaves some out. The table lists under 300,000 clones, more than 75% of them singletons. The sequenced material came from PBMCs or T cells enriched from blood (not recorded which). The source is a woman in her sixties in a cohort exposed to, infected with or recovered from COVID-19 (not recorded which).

For the CDR3, the DNA is TGTGCCAGCAGCCCGGGACAGGGGCCGCTTACCGAAGCTTTCTTT. This gives the protein CASSPGQGPLTEAFF. The chain recombines TRBV3-1 (or the pseudogene TRBV3-2) with TRBJ1-1; TRBD1 matches at 10 bases. The CDR3 totals 15 residues. CDR1 and CDR2 from the germline V gene are LGHDT and YNNKEL (reference sequence). Trimming cost V 4 bases and J 8 bases; bases outside gene matches: 10.

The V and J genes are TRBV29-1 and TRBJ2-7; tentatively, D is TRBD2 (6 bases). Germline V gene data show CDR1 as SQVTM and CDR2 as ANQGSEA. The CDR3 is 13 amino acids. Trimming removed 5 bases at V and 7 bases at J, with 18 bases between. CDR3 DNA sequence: TGCAGCGTTAAATCCGGGAGTCTCGGGGAGCAGTACTTC. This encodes CSVKSGSLGEQYF.

The CDR3 DNA is TGTGCCAGCAGCGGGTGGGCAGAGACCCAGTACTTC. Protein: CASSGWAETQYF. J is TRBJ2-5 and V is TRBV5-4; no definite D call. Per the germline V gene, CDR1 is SGHNT and CDR2 is YYREEE (reference sequence). V was cut by 4 bases and J by 4 bases, with 8 bases left in between. The CDR3 covers 12 residues.

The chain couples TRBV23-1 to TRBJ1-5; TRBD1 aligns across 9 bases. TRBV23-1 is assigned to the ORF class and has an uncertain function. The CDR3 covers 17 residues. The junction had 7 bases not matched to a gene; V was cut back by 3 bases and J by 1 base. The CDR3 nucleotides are TGCGCCAGCAGTCACCTTAGGACAGGGGACAGCAATCAGCCCCAGCATTTT. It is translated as CASSHLRTGDSNQPQHF.

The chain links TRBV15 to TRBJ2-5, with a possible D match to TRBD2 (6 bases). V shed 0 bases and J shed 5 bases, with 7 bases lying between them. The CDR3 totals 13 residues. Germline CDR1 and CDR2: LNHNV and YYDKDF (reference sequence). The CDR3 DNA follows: TGTGCCACCAGCAGAGATGGGAGGGAGACCCAGTACTTC. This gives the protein CATSRDGRETQYF.

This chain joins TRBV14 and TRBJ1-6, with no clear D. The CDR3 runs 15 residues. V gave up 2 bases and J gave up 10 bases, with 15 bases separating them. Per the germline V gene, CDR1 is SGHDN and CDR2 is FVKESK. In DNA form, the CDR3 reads TGTGCCAGCAGCCAACAAGGGAGGATCGGATCACCCCTCCACTTT. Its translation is CASSQQGRIGSPLHF.

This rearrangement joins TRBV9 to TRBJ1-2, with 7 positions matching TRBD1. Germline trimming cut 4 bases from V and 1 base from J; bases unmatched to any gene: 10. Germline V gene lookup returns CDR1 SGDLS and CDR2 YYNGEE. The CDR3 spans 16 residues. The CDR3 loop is CASSPYVGQSNYGYTF. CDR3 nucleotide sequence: TGTGCCAGCAGCCCTTATGTGGGACAGAGTAACTATGGCTACACCTTC.

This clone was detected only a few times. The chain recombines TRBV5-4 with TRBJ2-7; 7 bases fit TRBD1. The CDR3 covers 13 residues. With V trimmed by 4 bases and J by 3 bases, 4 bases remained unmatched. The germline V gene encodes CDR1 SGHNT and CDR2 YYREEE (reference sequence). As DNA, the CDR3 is TGTGCCAGCAGCACCGGGACAGACTACGAGCAGTACTTC. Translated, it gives CASSTGTDYEQYF.

The CDR3 reads CASSLSGTGAYGYTF. The CDR3 coding sequence is TGTGCCAGCAGCTTATCGGGTACAGGGGCCTATGGCTACACCTTC. This sequence joins TRBV7-3 and TRBJ1-2, with 7 bases fitting TRBD1. Looked up from germline, CDR1 is SGHTA and CDR2 is FQGTGA. Unmatched junction bases numbered 7, after V lost 2 bases and J lost 4 bases. The CDR3 extends over 15 amino acids.

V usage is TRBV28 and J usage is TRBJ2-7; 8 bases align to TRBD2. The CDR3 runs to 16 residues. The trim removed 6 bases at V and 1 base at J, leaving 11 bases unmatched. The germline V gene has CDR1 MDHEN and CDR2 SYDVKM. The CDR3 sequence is CASSPGGGPQSYEQYF. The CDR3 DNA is TGTGCCAGCAGCCCCGGGGGGGGGCCCCAGTCCTACGAGCAGTACTTC.

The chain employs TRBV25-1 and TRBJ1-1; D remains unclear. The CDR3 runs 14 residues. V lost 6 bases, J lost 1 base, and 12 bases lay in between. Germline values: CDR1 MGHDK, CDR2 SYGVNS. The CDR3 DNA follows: TGTGCCAGCAGATACGCAGGCAGGAACACTGAAGCTTTCTTT. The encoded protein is CASRYAGRNTEAFF.

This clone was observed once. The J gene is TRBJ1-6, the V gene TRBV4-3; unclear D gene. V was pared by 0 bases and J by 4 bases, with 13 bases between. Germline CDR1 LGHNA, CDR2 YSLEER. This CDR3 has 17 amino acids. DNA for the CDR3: TGCGCCAGCAGCCAAGATGCAGTAGCGGGATATAATTCACCCCTCCACTTT. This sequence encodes CASSQDAVAGYNSPLHF.

CDR3 nucleotides: TGTGCCAGCAGCGTAGGGGGAGCTAATGAAAAACTGTTTTTT. Amino acid sequence: CASSVGGANEKLFF. The V and J genes are TRBV9 and TRBJ1-4; D unresolved. Trimming removed 0 bases from V and 3 bases from J, with 6 bases in between. Looked up from germline, CDR1 is SGDLS and CDR2 is YYNGEE. The CDR3 consists of 14 residues.

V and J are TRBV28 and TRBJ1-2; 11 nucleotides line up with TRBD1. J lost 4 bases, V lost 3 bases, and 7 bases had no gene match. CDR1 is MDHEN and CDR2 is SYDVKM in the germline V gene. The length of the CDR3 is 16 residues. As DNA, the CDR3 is TGTGCCAGCAGTTTTATGGACAGGGGGCCGGTCTATGGCTACACCTTC. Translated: CASSFMDRGPVYGYTF.

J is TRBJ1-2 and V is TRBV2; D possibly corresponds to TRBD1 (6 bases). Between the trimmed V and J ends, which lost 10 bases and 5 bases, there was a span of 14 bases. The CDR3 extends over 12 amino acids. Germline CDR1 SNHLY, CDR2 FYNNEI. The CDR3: CANGRGAYGYTF. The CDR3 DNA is TGTGCCAATGGGAGGGGGGCATATGGCTACACCTTC.

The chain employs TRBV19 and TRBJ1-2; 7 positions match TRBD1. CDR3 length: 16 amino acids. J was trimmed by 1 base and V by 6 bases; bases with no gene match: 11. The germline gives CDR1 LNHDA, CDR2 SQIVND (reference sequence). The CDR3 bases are TGTGCCAGTAGCCTCAAATCCGGGACAGTTAACTATGGCTACACCTTC. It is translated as CASSLKSGTVNYGYTF.

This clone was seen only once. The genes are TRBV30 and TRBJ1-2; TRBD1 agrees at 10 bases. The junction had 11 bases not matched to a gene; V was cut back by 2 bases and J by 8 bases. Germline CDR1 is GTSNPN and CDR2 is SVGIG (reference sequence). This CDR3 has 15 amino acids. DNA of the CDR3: TGTGCCTGGAGTATATCCCGAGGGACAGGGGAAGGCTACACCTTC. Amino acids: CAWSISRGTGEGYTF.

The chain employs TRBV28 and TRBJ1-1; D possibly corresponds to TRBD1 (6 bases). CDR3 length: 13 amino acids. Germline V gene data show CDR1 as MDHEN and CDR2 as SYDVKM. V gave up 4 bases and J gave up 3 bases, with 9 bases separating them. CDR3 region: CASSSTGDTEAFF. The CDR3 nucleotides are TGTGCCAGCAGTTCGACAGGTGACACTGAAGCTTTCTTT.

CDR3 in amino acids: CASSLFPPQANEKLFF. The DNA for the CDR3 is TGTGCCAGCAGTTTATTCCCCCCCCAGGCCAATGAAAAACTGTTTTTT. The chain recombines TRBV27 with TRBJ1-4; D is ambiguous. There are 16 residues in the CDR3. Germline V lookup: CDR1 MNHEY, CDR2 SMNVEV (reference sequence). Trimming removed 1 base from V and 5 bases from J, with 14 bases in between.

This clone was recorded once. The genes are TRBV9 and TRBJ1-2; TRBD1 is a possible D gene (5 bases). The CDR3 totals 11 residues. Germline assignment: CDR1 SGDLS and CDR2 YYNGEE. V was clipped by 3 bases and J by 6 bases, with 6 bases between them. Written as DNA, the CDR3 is TGTGCCAGCAGCGCCAGGGATGGCTACACCTTC. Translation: CASSARDGYTF.

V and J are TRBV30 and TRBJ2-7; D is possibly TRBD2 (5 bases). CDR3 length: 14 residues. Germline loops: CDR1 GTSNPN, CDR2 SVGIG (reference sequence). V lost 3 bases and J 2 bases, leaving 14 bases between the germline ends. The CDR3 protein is CAWSPEALPYEQYF. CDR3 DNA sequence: TGTGCCTGGAGCCCGGAGGCCCTACCCTACGAGCAGTACTTC.

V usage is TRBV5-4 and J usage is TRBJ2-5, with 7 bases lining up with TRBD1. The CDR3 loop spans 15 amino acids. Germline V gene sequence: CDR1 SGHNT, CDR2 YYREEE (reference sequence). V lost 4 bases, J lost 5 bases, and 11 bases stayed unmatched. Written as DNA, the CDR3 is TGTGCCAGCAGCGCCCAACAGGGGTTGAGGGAGACCCAGTACTTC. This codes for CASSAQQGLRETQYF.

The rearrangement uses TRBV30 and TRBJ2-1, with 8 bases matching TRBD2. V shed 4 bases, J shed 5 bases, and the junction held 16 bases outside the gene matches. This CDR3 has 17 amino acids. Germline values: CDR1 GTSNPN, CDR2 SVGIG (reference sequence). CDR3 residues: CAWIVGVGGRFNNEQFF. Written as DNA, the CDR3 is TGTGCCTGGATTGTGGGAGTGGGCGGGAGGTTCAACAATGAGCAGTTCTTC.

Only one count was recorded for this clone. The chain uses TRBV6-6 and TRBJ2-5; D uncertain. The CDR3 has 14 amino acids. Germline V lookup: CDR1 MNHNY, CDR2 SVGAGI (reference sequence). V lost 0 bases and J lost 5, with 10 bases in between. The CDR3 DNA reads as TGTGCCAGCAGTTACTCGAACAGTGCGGAGACCCAGTACTTC. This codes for CASSYSNSAETQYF.

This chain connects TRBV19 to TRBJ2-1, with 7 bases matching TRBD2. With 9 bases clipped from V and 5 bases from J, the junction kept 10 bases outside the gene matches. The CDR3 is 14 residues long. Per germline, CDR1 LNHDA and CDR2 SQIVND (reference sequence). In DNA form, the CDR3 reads TGTGCCAGCGGGGCTAGCGGATACAACAATGAGCAGTTCTTC. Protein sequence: CASGASGYNNEQFF.

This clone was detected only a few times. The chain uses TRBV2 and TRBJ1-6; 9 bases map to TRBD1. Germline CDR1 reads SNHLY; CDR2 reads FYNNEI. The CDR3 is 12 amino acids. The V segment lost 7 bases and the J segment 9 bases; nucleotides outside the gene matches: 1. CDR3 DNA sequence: TGTGCCAGCATGACAGGGGGTTCACCCCTCCACTTT. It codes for CASMTGGSPLHF.

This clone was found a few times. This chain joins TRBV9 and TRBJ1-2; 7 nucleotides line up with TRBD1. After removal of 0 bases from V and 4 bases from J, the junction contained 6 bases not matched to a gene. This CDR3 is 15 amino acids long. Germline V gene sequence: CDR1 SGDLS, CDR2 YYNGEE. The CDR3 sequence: CASSVGGQVVYGYTF. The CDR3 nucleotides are TGTGCCAGCAGCGTAGGAGGACAGGTTGTCTATGGCTACACCTTC.

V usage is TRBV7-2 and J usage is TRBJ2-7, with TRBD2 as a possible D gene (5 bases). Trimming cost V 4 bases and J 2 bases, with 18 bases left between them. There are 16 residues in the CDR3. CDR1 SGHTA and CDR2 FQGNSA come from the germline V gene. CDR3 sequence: CASSSRPLGVPYEQYF. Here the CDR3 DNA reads TGTGCCAGCAGCTCCCGCCCCCTCGGGGTCCCCTACGAGCAGTACTTC. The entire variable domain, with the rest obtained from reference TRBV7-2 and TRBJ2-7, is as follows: GAGVSQSPSNKVTEKGKDVELRCDPISGHTALYWYRQSLGQGLEFLIYFQGNSAPDKSGLPSDRFSAERTGGSVSTLTIQRTQQEDSAVYLCASSSRPLGVPYEQYFGPGTRLTVT.